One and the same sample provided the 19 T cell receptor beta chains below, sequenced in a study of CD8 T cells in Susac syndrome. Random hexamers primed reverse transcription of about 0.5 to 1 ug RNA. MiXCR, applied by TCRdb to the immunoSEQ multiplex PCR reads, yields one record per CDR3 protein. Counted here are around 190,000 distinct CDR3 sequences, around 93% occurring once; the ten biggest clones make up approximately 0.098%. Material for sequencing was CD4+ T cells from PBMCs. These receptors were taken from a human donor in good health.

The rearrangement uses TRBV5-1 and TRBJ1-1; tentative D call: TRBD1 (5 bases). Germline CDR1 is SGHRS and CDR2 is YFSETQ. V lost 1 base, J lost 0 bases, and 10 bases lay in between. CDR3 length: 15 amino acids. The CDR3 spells CASSLRQTVNTEAFF. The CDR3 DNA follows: TGCGCCAGCAGCTTGCGACAGACAGTGAACACTGAAGCTTTCTTT.

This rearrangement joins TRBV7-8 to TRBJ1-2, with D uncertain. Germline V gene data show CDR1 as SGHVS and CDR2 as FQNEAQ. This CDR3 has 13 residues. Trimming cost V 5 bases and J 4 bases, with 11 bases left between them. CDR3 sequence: CASSPSGGYGYTF. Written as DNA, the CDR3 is TGTGCCAGCAGCCCCTCAGGAGGCTATGGCTACACCTTC. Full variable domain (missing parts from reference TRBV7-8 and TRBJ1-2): GAGVSQSPRYKVAKRGQDVALRCDPISGHVSLFWYQQALGQGPEFLTYFQNEAQLDKSGLPSDRFFAERPEGSVSTLKIQRTQQEDSAVYLCASSPSGGYGYTFGSGTRLTVV.

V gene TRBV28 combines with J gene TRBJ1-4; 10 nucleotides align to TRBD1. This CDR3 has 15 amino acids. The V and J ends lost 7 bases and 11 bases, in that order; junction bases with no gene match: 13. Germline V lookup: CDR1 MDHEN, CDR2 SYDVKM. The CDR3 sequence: CASTKFRQGARKLFF. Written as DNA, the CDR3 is TGTGCCAGCACAAAGTTCCGACAGGGGGCGAGGAAACTGTTTTTT.

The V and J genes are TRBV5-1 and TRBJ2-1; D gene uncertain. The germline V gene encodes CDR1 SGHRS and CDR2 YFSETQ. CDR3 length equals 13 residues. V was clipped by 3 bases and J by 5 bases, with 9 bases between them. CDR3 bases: TGCGCCAGCAGCTGGCTCCCGGACAATGAGCAGTTCTTC. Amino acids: CASSWLPDNEQFF.

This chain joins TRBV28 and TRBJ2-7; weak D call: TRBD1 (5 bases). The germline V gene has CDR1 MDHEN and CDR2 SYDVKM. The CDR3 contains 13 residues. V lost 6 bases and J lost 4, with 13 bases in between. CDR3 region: CASSGRVGYEQYV. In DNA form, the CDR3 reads TGTGCCAGCAGCGGCAGGGTGGGGTACGAGCAGTACGTC.

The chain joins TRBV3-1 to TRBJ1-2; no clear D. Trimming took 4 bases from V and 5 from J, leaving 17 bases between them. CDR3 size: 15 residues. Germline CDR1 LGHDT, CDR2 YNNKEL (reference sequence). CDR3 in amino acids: CASSPPAGGMYGYTF. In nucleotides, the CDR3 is TGTGCCAGCAGCCCCCCAGCCGGAGGGATGTATGGCTACACCTTC.

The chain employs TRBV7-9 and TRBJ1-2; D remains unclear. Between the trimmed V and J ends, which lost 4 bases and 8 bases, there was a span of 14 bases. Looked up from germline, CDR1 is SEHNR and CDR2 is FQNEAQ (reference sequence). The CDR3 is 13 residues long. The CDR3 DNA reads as TGTGCCAGCAGCTCCCCCGACGTGGGGGGCTACACCTTC. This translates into CASSSPDVGGYTF. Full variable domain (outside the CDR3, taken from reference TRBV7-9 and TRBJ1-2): DTGVSQNPRHKITKRGQNVTFRCDPISEHNRLYWYRQTLGQGPEFLTYFQNEAQLEKSRLLSDRFSAERPKGSFSTLEIQRTEQGDSAMYLCASSSPDVGGYTFGSGTRLTVV.

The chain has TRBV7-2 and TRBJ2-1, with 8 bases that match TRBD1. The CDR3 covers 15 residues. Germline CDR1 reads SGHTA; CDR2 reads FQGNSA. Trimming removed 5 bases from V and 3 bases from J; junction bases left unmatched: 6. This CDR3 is CASSPRQGIYNEQFF. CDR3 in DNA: TGTGCCAGCAGCCCACGACAGGGGATCTACAATGAGCAGTTCTTC.

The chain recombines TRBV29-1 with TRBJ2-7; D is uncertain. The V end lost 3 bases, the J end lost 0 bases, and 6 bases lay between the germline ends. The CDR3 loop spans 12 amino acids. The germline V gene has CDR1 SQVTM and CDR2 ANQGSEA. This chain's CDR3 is CSVEGSSYEQYF. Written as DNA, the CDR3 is TGCAGCGTTGAGGGCAGCTCCTACGAGCAGTACTTC.

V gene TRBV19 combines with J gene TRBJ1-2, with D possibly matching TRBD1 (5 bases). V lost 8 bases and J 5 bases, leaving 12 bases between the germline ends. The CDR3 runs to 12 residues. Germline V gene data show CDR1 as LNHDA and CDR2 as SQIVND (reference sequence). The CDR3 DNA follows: TGTGCCAGTTGTGGGGGTAGTTATGGCTACACCTTC. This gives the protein CASCGGSYGYTF.

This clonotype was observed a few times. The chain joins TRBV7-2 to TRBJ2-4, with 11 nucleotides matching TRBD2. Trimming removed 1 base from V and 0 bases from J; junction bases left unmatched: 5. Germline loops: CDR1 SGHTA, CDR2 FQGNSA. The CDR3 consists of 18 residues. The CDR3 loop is CASSLGGLAALAKNIQYF. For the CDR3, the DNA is TGTGCCAGCAGCTTAGGGGGACTAGCGGCGCTAGCCAAAAACATTCAGTACTTC.

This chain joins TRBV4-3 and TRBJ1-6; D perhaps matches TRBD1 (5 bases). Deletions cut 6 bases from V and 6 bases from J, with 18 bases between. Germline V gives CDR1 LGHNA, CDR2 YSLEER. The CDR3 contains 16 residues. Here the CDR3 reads CASSPTPGTSNSPLHF. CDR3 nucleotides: TGCGCCAGCAGTCCCACTCCCGGGACCTCTAATTCACCCCTCCACTTT.

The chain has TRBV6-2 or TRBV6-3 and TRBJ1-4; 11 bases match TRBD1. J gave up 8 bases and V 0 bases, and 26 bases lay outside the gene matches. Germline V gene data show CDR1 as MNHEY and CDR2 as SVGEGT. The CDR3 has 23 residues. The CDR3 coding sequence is TGTGCCAGCAGTTACTCGTTTCTCGCCGGGGACCCAGGACAGGGGGCATCGGAGGAAAAACTGTTTTTT. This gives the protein CASSYSFLAGDPGQGASEEKLFF.

CDR3 coding DNA: TGCAGTGCTAGCCCGGGGGGGCTAGCCAAAAACATTCAGTACTTC. As protein: CSASPGGLAKNIQYF. The chain uses TRBV20-1 and TRBJ2-4; 8 bases are a match to TRBD2. The CDR3 is made up of 15 amino acids. CDR1 DFQATT and CDR2 SNEGSKA come from the germline V gene (reference sequence). With 3 bases clipped from V and 0 bases from J, the junction kept 4 bases outside the gene matches.

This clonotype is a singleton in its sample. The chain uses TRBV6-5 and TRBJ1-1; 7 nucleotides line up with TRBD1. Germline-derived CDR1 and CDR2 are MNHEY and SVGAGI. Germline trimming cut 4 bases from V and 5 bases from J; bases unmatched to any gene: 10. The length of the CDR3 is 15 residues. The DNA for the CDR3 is TGTGCCAGCAGTTCAAGACAGGGAGGGTTAACTGAAGCTTTCTTT. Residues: CASSSRQGGLTEAFF.

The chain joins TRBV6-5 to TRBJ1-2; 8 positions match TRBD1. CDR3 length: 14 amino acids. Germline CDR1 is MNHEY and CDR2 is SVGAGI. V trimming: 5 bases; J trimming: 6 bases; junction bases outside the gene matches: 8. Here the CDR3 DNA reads TGTGCCAGCAGTCGTGGACAGGGCGTCAATGGCTACACCTTC. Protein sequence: CASSRGQGVNGYTF.

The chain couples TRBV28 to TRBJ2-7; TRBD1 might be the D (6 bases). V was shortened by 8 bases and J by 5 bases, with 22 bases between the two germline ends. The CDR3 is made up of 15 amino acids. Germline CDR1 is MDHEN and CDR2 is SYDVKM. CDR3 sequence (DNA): TGTGCCAGCGGCAAATCAGGGGCAGGGAGAAACGAGCAGTACTTC. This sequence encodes CASGKSGAGRNEQYF. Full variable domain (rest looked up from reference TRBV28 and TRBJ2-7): DVKVTQSSRYLVKRTGEKVFLECVQDMDHENMFWYRQDPGLGLRLIYFSYDVKMKEKGDIPEGYSVSREKKERFSLILESASTNQTSMYLCASGKSGAGRNEQYFGPGTRLTVT.

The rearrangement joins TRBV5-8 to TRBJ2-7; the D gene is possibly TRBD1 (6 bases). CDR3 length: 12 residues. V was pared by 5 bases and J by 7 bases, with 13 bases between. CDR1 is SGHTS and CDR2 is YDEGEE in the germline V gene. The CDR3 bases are TGTGCCAGCAGTTTACAGGGTAGGGAGCAGTACTTC. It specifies CASSLQGREQYF.

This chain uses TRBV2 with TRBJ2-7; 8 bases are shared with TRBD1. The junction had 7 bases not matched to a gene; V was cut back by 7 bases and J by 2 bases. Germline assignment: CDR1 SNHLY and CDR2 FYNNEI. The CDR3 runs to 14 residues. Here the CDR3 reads CASNQGQETYEQYF. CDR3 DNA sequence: TGTGCCAGCAACCAGGGACAGGAAACCTACGAGCAGTACTTC.